Described below is a single T cell receptor (beta chain) sequence and its context. Its specificity is not known. This CDR3 has 16 amino acids. Trimming removed 4 bases from V and 0 bases from J, with 15 bases in between. Per germline, CDR1 LGHNA and CDR2 YSLEER. These data originate in a study of cytomegalovirus exposure and HLA in healthy donors. Study-level findings and limits: More clonal expansion characterized HLA-associated TCR beta chains than equally common others in a later analysis.

The PCR made use of 60 Vbeta and 13 Jbeta primers. Repertoires were generated with immunoSEQ multiplex PCR, while TCRdb's copy carries only in-frame clones and drops some. This sample contains 150,000 to 200,000 clones. The gene calls are TRBV4-3 and TRBJ1-2; possible D gene TRBD1, 5 bases. Sequencing used PBMCs. The sequence came from a woman aged 55-70 years in good health and CMV-seronegative. The CDR3: CASSRESAGSNYGYTF. The DNA of the CDR3 is TGCGCCAGCAGCCGGGAAAGCGCAGGGTCTAACTATGGCTACACCTTC.